This T cell receptor beta chain appears in the sequencing data of a study of radiation and T cells in renal cell carcinoma. This sample's time point: baseline pretreatment blood. Treatment reported: 15 Gy SBRT to primary tumor, nephrectomy 4 weeks later. This clone was recorded only once. TCRdb's table, derived via immunoSEQ multiplex PCR, lists solely in-frame clones and lacks some. The profile shows about 22,000 clones, 80% of them singletons. The receptor was derived from a man in his 60s with renal cell carcinoma. The material was blood, obtained from a patient whose treatment included radiotherapy and nephrectomy.

CDR3: CASSLSGRAREQYF. The CDR3 DNA is TGTGCCAGCTCTCTTAGCGGGAGGGCGAGGGAGCAGTACTTC. V gene TRBV18 combines with J gene TRBJ2-7; TRBD2 agrees at 11 bases. Losses at the gene ends were 6 bases for V and 7 bases for J; bases not matched to a gene: 8. From germline, CDR1 is KGHSH and CDR2 LQKENI. The CDR3 has 14 amino acids. Full variable domain (rest looked up from reference TRBV18 and TRBJ2-7): NAGVMQNPRHLVRRRGQEARLRCSPMKGHSHVYWYRQLPEEGLKFMVYLQKENIIDESGMPKERFSAEFPKEGPSILRIQQVVRGDSAAYFCASSLSGRAREQYFGPGTRLTVT.